These 9 T cell receptor beta chains were all obtained from the same sample, sequenced in a study of cytomegalovirus exposure and HLA in healthy donors. Amplification used 60 Vbeta primers and 13 Jbeta primers. Assay: immunoSEQ multiplex PCR; the TCRdb copy retains only in-frame clones and omits some. The table lists 60,000 to 65,000 clones, 75% of them singletons, with approximately 20% in the top ten. The sample was PBMCs. All receptors derive from a woman between 40 and 55 years old in good health and CMV-seropositive.

This chain joins TRBV19 and TRBJ2-3; 9 bases are shared with TRBD1. Germline V gene sequence: CDR1 LNHDA, CDR2 SQIVND (reference sequence). The length of the CDR3 is 14 residues. V lost 2 bases, J lost 4 bases, and 1 base stayed unmatched. CDR3 nucleotide sequence: TGTGCCAGTAGTATATGGGACAGGGCAGATACGCAGTATTTT. As protein: CASSIWDRADTQYF.

This clone was counted only a few times. The rearrangement uses TRBV5-1 and TRBJ2-5, with 8 bases that match TRBD2. The J call may be incorrect, as the DNA end agrees better with TRBJ2-7. Per the germline V gene, CDR1 is SGHRS and CDR2 is YFSETQ. The CDR3 is 16 residues long. The CDR3 sequence is CASSPSGIAGMYEQYF. CDR3 coding DNA: TGCGCCAGCAGCCCCTCGGGGATAGCGGGGATGTACGAGCAGTACTTC.

This clone has a handful of counts. The chain combines TRBV28 with TRBJ1-4; a possible D gene is TRBD1 (6 bases). The CDR3 length is 15 residues. Germline lookup yields CDR1 MDHEN and CDR2 SYDVKM. With 7 bases removed from V and 3 bases from J, the gap between germline ends came to 15 bases. CDR3 amino acids: CASIHRTASNEKLFF. The CDR3 DNA sequence: TGTGCCAGCATCCATAGGACAGCTTCTAATGAAAAACTGTTTTTT.

The chain uses TRBV7-9 and TRBJ1-2; a possible D gene is TRBD1 (5 bases). The germline CDR1 and CDR2 sequences are SEHNR and FQNEAQ (reference sequence). The V end lost 4 bases, the J end lost 2 bases, and 14 bases lay between the germline ends. The CDR3 sequence is 15 residues long. The CDR3 DNA is TGTGCCAGCAGCTCGAGGCCGGGGGAGAACTATGGCTACACCTTC. Translating it yields CASSSRPGENYGYTF. Drawing the rest from reference TRBV7-9 and TRBJ1-2, the complete variable domain is DTGVSQNPRHKITKRGQNVTFRCDPISEHNRLYWYRQTLGQGPEFLTYFQNEAQLEKSRLLSDRFSAERPKGSFSTLEIQRTEQGDSAMYLCASSSRPGENYGYTFGSGTRLTVV.

The rearrangement joins TRBV6-5 to TRBJ1-1, with D uncertain. Germline V lookup: CDR1 MNHEY, CDR2 SVGAGI. This CDR3 is 13 amino acids long. Between the trimmed V and J ends, which lost 4 bases and 3 bases, there was a span of 9 bases. The CDR3 DNA follows: TGTGCCAGCAGTTTAACGCGGTACACTGAAGCTTTCTTT. Residues: CASSLTRYTEAFF.

The V gene is TRBV28, the J gene TRBJ1-2; TRBD1 is a possible D gene (6 bases). The CDR3 length is 15 residues. Germline CDR1 and CDR2: MDHEN and SYDVKM. Trimming left V 3 bases short and J 8 bases short, with 19 bases between. CDR3 bases: TGTGCCAGCAGTTTGGGGGCCACAGGGACACAGGGCTACACCTTC. It encodes CASSLGATGTQGYTF.

The chain links TRBV15 to TRBJ2-7; 9 bases match TRBD2. V trimming: 0 bases; J trimming: 0 bases; junction bases outside the gene matches: 0. Germline CDR1 LNHNV, CDR2 YYDKDF (reference sequence). The CDR3 contains 15 residues. The chain's CDR3 is CATSRDSGSSYEQYF. CDR3 nucleotides: TGTGCCACCAGCAGAGATAGCGGGAGCTCCTACGAGCAGTACTTC. The variable domain in full, with the rest retrieved from reference TRBV15 and TRBJ2-7, is DAMVIQNPRYQVTQFGKPVTLSCSQTLNHNVMYWYQQKSSQAPKLLFHYYDKDFNNEADTPDNFQSRRPNTSFCFLDIRSPGLGDTAMYLCATSRDSGSSYEQYFGPGTRLTVT.

J is TRBJ2-2 and V is TRBV5-1; TRBD1 agrees at 8 bases. This CDR3 region has 15 residues. V lost 2 bases, J lost 3 bases, and 3 bases stayed unmatched. Germline assignment: CDR1 SGHRS and CDR2 YFSETQ. The CDR3 is CASSLLTGDTGELFF. DNA for the CDR3: TGCGCCAGCAGCTTATTGACAGGGGACACCGGGGAGCTGTTTTTT. Drawing the rest from reference TRBV5-1 and TRBJ2-2, the complete variable domain is KAGVTQTPRYLIKTRGQQVTLSCSPISGHRSVSWYQQTPGQGLQFLFEYFSETQRNKGNFPGRFSGRQFSNSRSEMNVSTLELGDSALYLCASSLLTGDTGELFFGEGSRLTVL.

This clone was counted between two and nine times. The V call is TRBV7-9, the J call TRBJ1-1, with D perhaps matching TRBD1 (5 bases). Germline V gene sequence: CDR1 SEHNR, CDR2 FQNEAQ (reference sequence). Trimming removed 5 bases at V and 5 bases at J, with 15 bases between. The CDR3 spans 14 residues. The CDR3 region is CASSAQGSRTEAFF. In DNA, the CDR3 is TGTGCCAGCAGCGCCCAGGGAAGTCGGACTGAAGCTTTCTTT.